This TCR beta chain was sequenced for a study of T-cell reconstitution after alpha-beta-depleted transplantation in children. Study results and caveats: Expanded graft clones, several hundred of them, were reportedly the source of alpha-beta T cells about two months after transplant.

Preparation of the TCRbeta library used unique molecular identifiers. TCRdb recomputed calls from the PCR reads with MiXCR, one row per CDR3 protein. The sample consists of 500,000 to 750,000 distinct CDR3 sequences, under 15% of them appearing once. Concerning this clonotype: Antigen specificity is unknown.

This TCR was recovered from a male patient younger than 18 who had a stem cell transplant for acute myeloid leukemia, so the T cells may come from the graft donor. The sample here was PBMCs, mostly from graft donor cells, taken 360 days after TCRalphabeta/CD19-depleted stem cell transplant.

Written as DNA, the CDR3 is TGCGCCAGCAGCTTGTTTCCTATCGGCGGCAATGAGCAGTTCTTC. Protein product: CASSLFPIGGNEQFF. The V and J genes are TRBV5-1 and TRBJ2-1; D uncertain. Deletions cut 1 base from V and 6 bases from J, with 14 bases between. CDR3 size: 15 residues. Germline CDR1 reads SGHRS; CDR2 reads YFSETQ.